This TCR beta chain emerged from a study of lymphopenia after photon versus proton radiotherapy. The CDR3 is 12 residues long. Germline loops: CDR1 SGHRS, CDR2 YFSETQ. Trimming took 0 bases from V and 3 from J, leaving 4 bases between them. The table came from immunoSEQ multiplex PCR; TCRdb's copy has only in-frame clones and leaves some out. The table has fewer than 30,000 clones, approximately 90% seen once. Notes on this clone: This sample also contains other DNA sequences that code for the same CDR3.

The clonotype originates from a man aged 45-65 years with gastric cancer. The chain links TRBV5-1 to TRBJ2-7; D remains unclear. The sequences come from peripheral blood, collected from a patient treated with photon-based radiotherapy. The CDR3 spells CASSLEGYEQYF. The CDR3 DNA follows: TGCGCCAGCAGCTTGGAAGGCTACGAGCAGTACTTC.